The 11 T cell receptor beta chains below come from one sample, sequenced in a study of blood T cell repertoires in COVID-19. The repertoire was sequenced with immunoSEQ multiplex PCR; TCRdb's copy has only in-frame clones and lacks some. The repertoire holds 250,000 to 300,000 clones, with approximately 88% as singletons. The sample comprised peripheral blood. These receptors were obtained from a man aged 45-60 years with acute or convalescent COVID-19.

This sequence joins TRBV12-3 or TRBV12-4 and TRBJ1-2; TRBD1 matches 9 bases. Trimming removed 6 bases from V and 8 bases from J; junction bases left unmatched: 4. This CDR3 is 12 amino acids long. CDR3 amino acids: CASRWDREGYTF. CDR3 coding DNA: TGTGCCAGCAGATGGGACAGGGAGGGCTACACCTTC.

Notes on this clone: Other DNA sequences in the sample encode the same CDR3. The V call is TRBV5-4, the J call TRBJ2-5, with D possibly matching TRBD2 (7 bases). This CDR3 spans 15 amino acids. Germline lookup yields CDR1 SGHNT and CDR2 YYREEE (reference sequence). The V end lost 0 bases, the J end lost 2 bases, and 11 bases lay between the germline ends. Here the CDR3 reads CASSLGRGPQETQYF. CDR3 nucleotides: TGTGCCAGCAGCTTGGGGCGGGGGCCGCAAGAGACCCAGTACTTC.

This clone has a single count. The rearrangement joins TRBV11-2 to TRBJ2-5, with D tentatively TRBD2 (7 bases). Germline CDR1 and CDR2: SGHAT and FQNNGV. V gave up 5 bases and J gave up 7 bases, with 23 bases separating them. This CDR3 has 16 amino acids. CDR3 bases: TGTGCCAGCAGCCCCGGAGGGGGGGGGTTTAGGGTGACCCAGTACTTC. Its translation is CASSPGGGGFRVTQYF.

This chain uses TRBV3-1 (or the pseudogene TRBV3-2) with TRBJ1-1, with 8 bases lining up with TRBD1. V trimming: 5 bases; J trimming: 12 bases; junction bases outside the gene matches: 14. CDR1 LGHDT and CDR2 YNNKEL come from the germline V gene (reference sequence). This CDR3 is built from 14 residues. CDR3 sequence reads: CASSSGTGETHTFF. The CDR3 DNA reads as TGTGCCAGCAGCTCCGGGACAGGCGAAACCCACACTTTCTTT.

The chain carries TRBV7-9 and TRBJ2-7; 9 nucleotides align to TRBD2. The CDR3 is 15 amino acids. Germline V gene data show CDR1 as SEHNR and CDR2 as FQNEAQ (reference sequence). Trimming removed 5 bases from V and 2 bases from J; junction bases left unmatched: 7. The DNA of the CDR3 is TGTGCCAGCAGCAAGCGGGGGGAAGGGACCTACGAGCAGTACTTC. Its translation: CASSKRGEGTYEQYF.

In its sample, this clone was seen once. The chain carries TRBV12-5 and TRBJ2-2; weak D call: TRBD2 (6 bases). The CDR3 has 15 residues. CDR1 is LGHNT, CDR2 FRNRAP, per germline. V lost 1 base to trimming and J lost 6 bases, with 12 bases between them. As DNA, the CDR3 is TGTGCTAGTGGTTTGGAACGTTGGGGGGCCGGGGAGCTGTTTTTT. Encoded protein: CASGLERWGAGELFF.

J is TRBJ2-2 and V is TRBV6-4, with D hard to call. V was pared by 6 bases and J by 0 bases, with 8 bases between. In germline, CDR1 is MRHNA, CDR2 SNTAGT. This CDR3 has 14 amino acids. CDR3: CASRDVANTGELFF. In DNA form, the CDR3 reads TGTGCCAGCAGAGACGTAGCGAACACCGGGGAGCTGTTTTTT.

The chain joins TRBV5-4 to TRBJ1-2; the D gene is possibly TRBD1 (6 bases). Per germline, CDR1 SGHNT and CDR2 YYREEE (reference sequence). V gave up 3 bases and J gave up 3 bases, with 12 bases separating them. The CDR3 is 14 residues long. The CDR3 sequence: CASSSRAGDYGYTF. CDR3 sequence (DNA): TGTGCCAGCAGCTCCCGGGCAGGGGACTATGGCTACACCTTC.

The chain has TRBV6-5 and TRBJ2-7, with D possibly being TRBD1 (6 bases). Germline values: CDR1 MNHEY, CDR2 SVGAGI. Between the trimmed V and J ends, which lost 5 bases and 2 bases, there was a span of 13 bases. This CDR3 spans 14 amino acids. For the CDR3, the DNA is TGTGCCAGCAGTCCACCGGGACACCCCTACGAGCAGTACTTC. This sequence encodes CASSPPGHPYEQYF.

This chain connects TRBV6-5 to TRBJ1-2, with TRBD1 matching 8 bases. The V and J ends lost 6 bases and 8 bases, in that order; junction bases with no gene match: 11. In germline, CDR1 is MNHEY, CDR2 SVGAGI. The CDR3 is made up of 14 amino acids. The CDR3 region has the DNA TGTGCCAGCAGAGGACAGGGATCCGCCCGCGGCTACACCTTC. Amino acids: CASRGQGSARGYTF.

The genes are TRBV7-3 and TRBJ2-3, with a tentative D call TRBD2 (5 bases). Germline V gene sequence: CDR1 SGHTA, CDR2 FQGTGA. Trimming cost V 5 bases and J 8 bases, with 11 bases left between them. The CDR3 length is 12 residues. The CDR3 spells CASSVDSGTQYF. The DNA for the CDR3 is TGTGCCAGCAGCGTGGACTCTGGTACGCAGTATTTT.